The 9 T cell receptor beta chains below come from one sample, sequenced in a study of cytomegalovirus exposure and HLA in healthy donors. The PCR used 60 Vbeta and 13 Jbeta primers. This table comes from immunoSEQ multiplex PCR, and its TCRdb copy is limited to in-frame clones, with some not included. Of 90,000 to 130,000 clones in the sample, approximately 78% were seen once. The sequencing input was PBMCs. These receptors all stem from a woman under 40 in good health and CMV-seronegative.

The chain couples TRBV27 to TRBJ2-7; D is ambiguous. The CDR3 is 13 amino acids. The germline gives CDR1 MNHEY, CDR2 SMNVEV (reference sequence). V lost 0 bases to trimming and J lost 4 bases, with 7 bases between them. The CDR3 protein is CASSLSWAYEQYF. DNA of the CDR3: TGTGCCAGCAGTTTATCGTGGGCTTACGAGCAGTACTTC.

This chain joins TRBV10-3 and TRBJ2-3; 16 bases are shared with TRBD2. Germline trimming cut 7 bases from V and 5 bases from J; bases unmatched to any gene: 12. Germline CDR1 ENHRY, CDR2 SYGVKD. The CDR3 has 18 residues. This CDR3 is CAINPQGLAGGLKDTQYF. As DNA, the CDR3 is TGTGCCATCAACCCCCAGGGACTAGCGGGGGGGCTAAAAGATACGCAGTATTTT.

The chain combines TRBV2 with TRBJ2-7; D perhaps matches TRBD1 (8 bases). The length of the CDR3 is 13 residues. Trimming pared 8 bases from V and 2 bases from J, leaving 13 bases between. Germline loops: CDR1 SNHLY, CDR2 FYNNEI. CDR3 residues: CASREDRAYEQYF. The CDR3, as DNA: TGTGCCAGCCGGGAGGACAGGGCCTACGAGCAGTACTTC.

The rearrangement uses TRBV30 and TRBJ2-7, with D maybe TRBD2 (5 bases). CDR1 GTSNPN and CDR2 SVGIG come from the germline V gene (reference sequence). With 4 bases removed from V and 4 bases from J, the gap between germline ends came to 14 bases. CDR3 length: 13 residues. The CDR3 region is CAWTFEGGYEQYF. The DNA of the CDR3 is TGTGCCTGGACCTTCGAGGGTGGTTACGAGCAGTACTTC.

The chain employs TRBV7-8 and TRBJ2-3; unclear D gene. Germline CDR1 reads SGHVS; CDR2 reads FQNEAQ. The CDR3 has 17 residues. Trimming removed 1 base at V and 0 bases at J, with 14 bases between. CDR3 DNA sequence: TGTGCCAGCAGCTTAGTGCCCATCACAGAGAGCACAGATACGCAGTATTTT. Translating gives CASSLVPITESTDTQYF.

The chain employs TRBV27 and TRBJ2-2; 8 positions match TRBD1. The J segment lost 2 bases and the V segment lost 10 bases, leaving 6 bases of the junction unmatched. Per the germline V gene, CDR1 is MNHEY and CDR2 is SMNVEV (reference sequence). The CDR3 length is 14 residues. CDR3 bases: TGTGCCACCCTTCAGGGGGCCAACACCGGGGAGCTGTTTTTT. Amino acid sequence: CATLQGANTGELFF.

The rearrangement uses TRBV5-6 and TRBJ1-2; D remains unclear. Germline-derived CDR1 and CDR2 are SGHDT and YYEEEE. CDR3 length: 13 residues. Trimming shortened V by 0 bases and J by 2 bases, and 5 bases separated the two germline ends. The CDR3: CASSLDTNYGYTF. CDR3 nucleotides: TGTGCCAGCAGCTTGGACACCAACTATGGCTACACCTTC. The whole variable domain, remainder taken from reference TRBV5-6 and TRBJ1-2, is DAGVTQSPTHLIKTRGQQVTLRCSPKSGHDTVSWYQQALGQGPQFIFQYYEEEERQRGNFPDRFSGHQFPNYSSELNVNALLLGDSALYLCASSLDTNYGYTFGSGTRLTVV.

The V and J genes are TRBV4-3 and TRBJ1-2, with D hard to call. Germline V lookup: CDR1 LGHNA, CDR2 YSLEER. The CDR3 extends over 13 amino acids. Trimming removed 0 bases from V and 4 bases from J, with 6 bases in between. This CDR3 reads CASSQDQIYGYTF. The CDR3 DNA follows: TGCGCCAGCAGCCAAGACCAGATCTATGGCTACACCTTC.

A few counts support this clone. The chain employs TRBV27 and TRBJ2-7, with D hard to call. Germline loops: CDR1 MNHEY, CDR2 SMNVEV (reference sequence). The CDR3 length is 13 residues. V was cut by 3 bases and J by 0 bases, with 6 bases left in between. CDR3 region: CASSFLSSYEQYF. CDR3 DNA: TGTGCCAGCAGTTTTTTGAGCTCCTACGAGCAGTACTTC.